This T cell receptor (beta chain) comes out of a study of CD8 T cells in ankylosing spondylitis. Each CDR3 protein is one row after TCRdb ran MiXCR on the 5' RACE reads. The sample has 150,000 or so distinct CDR3 sequences, roughly 30% seen once. V lost 5 bases and J lost 7; bases outside the gene matches: 10. Germline CDR1 SNHLY, CDR2 FYNNEI. The CDR3 spans 16 residues. J is TRBJ1-6 and V is TRBV2; TRBD1 matches at 8 bases. The receptor was isolated from a male donor with ankylosing spondylitis. Sequences were obtained from synovial fluid, either unsorted or a sorted T cell fraction (not recorded which). CDR3 coding DNA: TGTGCCAGCAGTATCCGGACAGGGATAGGAAATTCACCCCTCCACTTT. Its protein product is CASSIRTGIGNSPLHF. The variable domain in full, with the rest retrieved from reference TRBV2 and TRBJ1-6, is EPEVTQTPSHQVTQMGQEVILRCVPISNHLYFYWYRQILGQKVEFLVSFYNNEISEKSEIFDDQFSVERPDGSNFTLKIRSTKLEDSAMYFCASSIRTGIGNSPLHFGNGTRLTVT.